This T cell receptor beta chain was identified in a study of blood T cell repertoires in COVID-19. For the study at large: Sources were T cells, B-cell-depleted T cells, or PBMCs; the material itself was cDNA or gDNA.

The CDR3 has 15 residues. CDR1 and CDR2 from the germline V gene are LGHDT and YNNKEL (reference sequence). V shed 0 bases, J shed 6 bases, and the junction held 4 bases outside the gene matches. Here immunoSEQ multiplex PCR was the method, and the copy in TCRdb shows in-frame clones only, minus some. This table has over 200,000 clones, 80% to 90% appearing once. Patients in Seattle were enrolled during active infection, then followed longitudinally. The TCR sequence derives from a man younger than 45 with COVID-19, enrolled during active disease. The sample comprised peripheral blood. V usage is TRBV3-1 (or the pseudogene TRBV3-2) and J usage is TRBJ2-2, with TRBD1 matching over 7 bases. CDR3 residues: CASSQDDRGPGELFF. The DNA for the CDR3 is TGTGCCAGCAGCCAAGATGATAGGGGGCCCGGGGAGCTGTTTTTT.